The rows below give T cell receptor beta chains drawn from one sample of a study of radiotherapy plus CTLA-4 blockade in lung cancer. Assay used: immunoSEQ multiplex PCR; TCRdb lists only in-frame clones, some missing. The table shows fewer than 95,000 clones, with around four fifths occurring only once. The material was peripheral blood, obtained from a patient treated with radiotherapy plus ipilimumab. The receptors were sampled from a human donor with non-small cell lung cancer who had stable disease on radiotherapy plus ipilimumab. The CDR3 runs from the conserved cysteine through the conserved F or W. A D gene is named only where the DNA matches it firmly. Clone size, where shown, is once, few, many, or a class for clones that have expanded.

J gene,D gene,V gene,clone size,CDR3 length,CDR3 DNA,CDR3 protein
TRBJ2-5,-,TRBV28,-,12,TGTGCCAGCAGTTTAGTAGCAGAGACCCAGTACTTC,CASSLVAETQYF
TRBJ1-2,-,TRBV7-9,-,14,TGTGCCAGCAGCTTGGGATCGGTTAACTATGGCTACACCTTC,CASSLGSVNYGYTF
TRBJ2-1,TRBD2,TRBV11-2,-,16,TGTGCCAGCAGCCAAACTAGCGGGAACACCTACAATGAGCAGTTCTTC,CASSQTSGNTYNEQFF
TRBJ2-4,-,TRBV28,-,16,TGTGCCAGCAGTTCCCTGGGCAGGGCGCCTAAAAACATTCAGTACTTC,CASSSLGRAPKNIQYF
TRBJ2-1,-,TRBV15,-,14,TGTGCCACCAGCGGAGGGGTCTCCTACAATGAGCAGTTCTTC,CATSGGVSYNEQFF
TRBJ2-4,TRBD1,TRBV19,-,13,TGTGCCACTGGACAGGGAGCCAAAAACATTCAGTACTTC,CATGQGAKNIQYF
TRBJ2-1,-,TRBV27,-,13,TGTGCCAGCAGTTGGACGGCCGACAATGAGCAGTTCTTC,CASSWTADNEQFF
TRBJ2-5,TRBD2,TRBV7-2,-,16,TGTGCCAGCAGCTTAGCCGCGGGAGGGCCCCAAGAGACCCAGTACTTC,CASSLAAGGPQETQYF
TRBJ2-3,TRBD2,TRBV5-1,-,16,TGCGCCAGCAGCACGACGGCTAGCGGAAGCACAGATACGCAGTATTTT,CASSTTASGSTDTQYF
TRBJ2-5,TRBD1,TRBV19,few,15,TGTGCCAGTAGTATAGAGGGGGCAGGGGGAGAGACCCAGTACTTC,CASSIEGAGGETQYF
TRBJ2-4,TRBD1,TRBV28,-,14,TGTGCCAGCACTCCCGGGCACAGGGGAAACATTCAGTACTTC,CASTPGHRGNIQYF
TRBJ2-3,-,TRBV19,few,13,TGTGCCAGTAGTATTGGGTACACAGATACGCAGTATTTT,CASSIGYTDTQYF
TRBJ2-1,-,TRBV4-1,few,14,TGCGCCAGCAGCCAAGAAGGCCCCAACTCCAGGCAGTTCTTC,CASSQEGPNSRQFF
TRBJ1-5,-,TRBV27,-,14,TGTGCCAGCAGGGATCGGACAGGCAATCAGCCCCAGCATTTT,CASRDRTGNQPQHF
TRBJ2-1,TRBD1,TRBV4-2,-,16,TGTGCCAGCAGCCAAGGAGGGGGACAGGGGGTCAATGAGCAGTTCTTC,CASSQGGGQGVNEQFF
TRBJ2-3,TRBD2,TRBV5-1,-,16,TGCGCCAGCAGCTTGGGAACTAGCGGACCCACAGATACGCAGTATTTT,CASSLGTSGPTDTQYF
TRBJ2-1,-,TRBV27,-,15,TGTGCCAGCAGTTTATCGTTGCGGCCGGCGAATGAGCAGTTCTTC,CASSLSLRPANEQFF
TRBJ2-5,TRBD2,TRBV28,few,18,TGTGCCAGCAGTTTAGTAGCGGGAGGAATGGGCGACCAAGAGACCCAGTACTTC,CASSLVAGGMGDQETQYF
TRBJ1-2,TRBD1,TRBV7-8,-,16,TGTGCCAGCAGCCAGGGACAGGGGGGGCTAAACTATGGCTACACCTTC,CASSQGQGGLNYGYTF
TRBJ1-2,-,TRBV28,few,13,TGTGCCAGCAGCATAGACAGTAACTATGGCTACACCTTC,CASSIDSNYGYTF
TRBJ1-5,TRBD1,TRBV28,-,15,TGTGCCAGCAGTCCAGGACAGGGAGGCAATCAGCCCCAGCATTTT,CASSPGQGGNQPQHF
TRBJ2-7,-,TRBV6-6,-,15,TGTGCCAGCAGTTACTCTGCACCGCCGGAGTACGAGCAGTACTTC,CASSYSAPPEYEQYF
TRBJ1-1,TRBD1,TRBV9,-,14,TGTGCCAGCAGCGTACGACACAGGGGCACTGAAGCTTTCTTT,CASSVRHRGTEAFF
TRBJ1-6,TRBD1,TRBV2,-,14,TGTGCCAGCAGGCGGACAGGGAGGAATTCACCCCTCCACTTT,CASRRTGRNSPLHF
TRBJ1-1,-,TRBV15,-,12,TGTGCCACCAGCAGACTAGGACCTGAAGCTTTCTTT,CATSRLGPEAFF
TRBJ1-4,-,TRBV7-9,-,15,TGTGCCAGCAGCCCTGGTCAGGGAACGGCTGAAAAACTGTTTTTT,CASSPGQGTAEKLFF
TRBJ1-1,TRBD1,TRBV19,-,15,TGTGCCAGTAGCCTGACAGGGAGGTTGAACACTGAAGCTTTCTTT,CASSLTGRLNTEAFF
TRBJ1-5,-,TRBV21-1,-,21,TGTGCCAGCAGCCCCCATCGGAGGAGACAGGGGGTACGTTCCATAGATCAGCCCCAGCATTTT,CASSPHRRRQGVRSIDQPQHF
TRBJ2-2,TRBD1,TRBV7-3,few,15,TGTGCCAGCAGCAGGGACAGAACTGACACCGGGGAGCTGTTTTTT,CASSRDRTDTGELFF
TRBJ2-1,TRBD1,TRBV5-1,-,14,TGCGCCAGCAGCCCCGGGACAGGGGGGAATGAGCAGTTCTTC,CASSPGTGGNEQFF
TRBJ2-5,TRBD2,TRBV19,-,13,TGTGCCAGTAGTCCCGGGGGGGAAGAGACCCAGTACTTC,CASSPGGEETQYF
TRBJ1-5,TRBD1,TRBV9,-,15,TGTGCCAGCAGCGTGGGACAGGGGAGCAATCAGCCCCAGCATTTT,CASSVGQGSNQPQHF
TRBJ2-7,-,TRBV7-8,-,16,TGTGCCAGCAGTCTTGGGACGGGAGCTGGGCGGGAAGAGCAGTACTTC,CASSLGTGAGREEQYF
TRBJ1-6,-,TRBV11-2,once,11,TGTGCCAGCAGCTTCGATGGGACCCTCCACTTT,CASSFDGTLHF
TRBJ2-3,-,TRBV7-9,-,16,TGTGCCAGCAGCTTGTGGGAGGCCGCTAGCACAGATACGCAGTATTTT,CASSLWEAASTDTQYF
TRBJ2-2,-,TRBV28,-,14,TGTGCCAGCAGTTTATCCGGGTACACCGGGGAGCTGTTTTTT,CASSLSGYTGELFF
TRBJ2-3,-,TRBV4-1,once,16,TGCGCCAGCAGCCAAAGGTCAGGGGGGTCCACAGATACGCAGTATTTT,CASSQRSGGSTDTQYF
TRBJ1-2,-,TRBV5-6,-,14,TGTGCCAGCAGCCCGGGACGGAGTAGCTATGGCTACACCTTC,CASSPGRSSYGYTF
TRBJ1-1,-,TRBV6-5,once,15,TGTGCCAGCAGCAAGGACAGTAAAGTGAACACTGAAGCTTTCTTT,CASSKDSKVNTEAFF
TRBJ2-7,-,TRBV6-1,-,12,TGTGCCAGCACAGGGGGGCCCTACGAGCAGTACTTC,CASTGGPYEQYF
TRBJ2-5,-,TRBV30,-,12,TGTGCCTTCGATGGGGGGCAAGAGACCCAGTACTTC,CAFDGGQETQYF
TRBJ2-1,-,TRBV5-1,-,13,TGCGCCAGCAGCGGGGCAGGGTACAATGAGCAGTTCTTC,CASSGAGYNEQFF
TRBJ2-7,-,TRBV7-9,-,13,TGTGCCAGCAGATACAATGGGGTAGGCGAGCAGTACTTC,CASRYNGVGEQYF
TRBJ1-2,-,TRBV2,-,12,TGTGCCAGCAGGAAGGGGGAGGACGGCTACACCTTC,CASRKGEDGYTF
TRBJ2-1,TRBD2,TRBV10-3,-,17,TGTGCCATCAGCCGACTAGCGGGAGGGGGCAGCCACAATGAGCAGTTCTTC,CAISRLAGGGSHNEQFF
TRBJ2-3,-,TRBV9,once,12,TGTGCCAGCAGCGCGAGGGGGGATACGCAGTATTTT,CASSARGDTQYF
TRBJ2-7,TRBD1,TRBV7-2,-,15,TGTGCCAGCAGCCCCCTCGGACAGGGGGCCTACGAGCAGTACTTC,CASSPLGQGAYEQYF
TRBJ1-1,-,TRBV9,-,11,TGTGCCAGCAGCGTGACGACTGAAGCTTTCTTT,CASSVTTEAFF
TRBJ2-7,-,TRBV9,-,14,TGTGCCAGCAAAAGAGGGGACGGGCACTACGAGCAGTACTTC,CASKRGDGHYEQYF
TRBJ2-7,-,TRBV6-1,-,15,TGTGCCAGCAGGGAGGCGCCAGAAAGAGTCTACGAGCAGTACTTC,CASREAPERVYEQYF